These 14 T cell receptor beta chains were all obtained from the same sample, sequenced in a study of T cells in Graves' hyperthyroidism and ophthalmopathy. Researchers took RNA transcripts and amplified the TCR beta CDR3 regions from them. The HTBI primer set served for first-round RT-PCR of the TCR CDR3. TCRdb recomputed calls from the multiplex PCR reads with MiXCR, one row per CDR3 protein. The sample lists around 600,000 distinct CDR3 sequences; 13% to 15% were seen once. The sequencing input was blood. These receptors were taken from a woman aged 18-30 years with Graves' ophthalmopathy.

This clonotype occurred a few times. The rearrangement joins TRBV29-1 to TRBJ2-1, with TRBD2 matching over 14 bases. This CDR3 is built from 19 residues. CDR1 is SQVTM, CDR2 ANQGSEA, per germline. The trim removed 3 bases at V and 4 bases at J, leaving 14 bases unmatched. As DNA, the CDR3 is TGCAGCGTTGACCTGTCCGGGACTAGCGGGAGTCTGGCGTACAATGAGCAGTTCTTC. Residues: CSVDLSGTSGSLAYNEQFF.

This clonotype was seen ten or more times. The V gene is TRBV11-1, the J gene TRBJ1-1; D possibly corresponds to TRBD1 (5 bases). Trimming removed 5 bases at V and 11 bases at J, with 15 bases between. Germline CDR1 is SGHAT and CDR2 is FQDESV (reference sequence). This CDR3 spans 12 amino acids. The chain's CDR3 is CASSGNSEGAFF. CDR3 DNA sequence: TGTGCCAGCAGCGGCAATTCGGAGGGGGCTTTCTTT.

This clonotype was recorded at least ten times. This chain connects TRBV27 to TRBJ2-7, with unresolved D. Germline V lookup: CDR1 MNHEY, CDR2 SMNVEV (reference sequence). Trimming pared 0 bases from V and 2 bases from J, leaving 11 bases between. CDR3 length: 15 residues. The CDR3 DNA reads TGTGCCAGCAGTTTATCGATGGCAGCTCCCTACGAGCAGTACTTC. It specifies CASSLSMAAPYEQYF.

The gene calls are TRBV29-1 and TRBJ2-1; 11 bases are shared with TRBD2. The germline V gene has CDR1 SQVTM and CDR2 ANQGSEA. With V trimmed by 2 bases and J by 8 bases, 8 bases remained unmatched. The CDR3 has 15 residues. The CDR3 bases are TGCAGCGTTGAAAGGGGGACTAGCGGAGGGGATGAGCAGTTCTTC. It is translated as CSVERGTSGGDEQFF.

This clonotype was seen only once. The rearrangement uses TRBV28 and TRBJ2-3; 9 nucleotides agree with TRBD2. The CDR3 extends over 17 amino acids. Looked up from germline, CDR1 is MDHEN and CDR2 is SYDVKM. V trimming: 2 bases; J trimming: 4 bases; junction bases outside the gene matches: 10. The CDR3: CASSLAGPGLAADTQYF. The CDR3 coding sequence is TGTGCCAGCAGTTTAGCGGGACCGGGACTAGCTGCAGATACGCAGTATTTT.

This clonotype has ten or more counts. V usage is TRBV6-1 and J usage is TRBJ2-7; 8 positions agree with TRBD1. The CDR3 is 16 amino acids. CDR1 MNHNS and CDR2 SASEGT come from the germline V gene. The V and J ends lost 0 bases and 0 bases, in that order; junction bases with no gene match: 4. The CDR3 nucleotides are TGTGCCAGCAGTGAAGCGAACACAGGGGGCTCCTACGAGCAGTACTTC. It is translated as CASSEANTGGSYEQYF.

This clonotype was seen repeatedly, ten times or more. The rearrangement links TRBV5-6 to TRBJ1-1; D is perhaps TRBD1 (6 bases). This CDR3 is built from 17 residues. CDR1 is SGHDT and CDR2 is YYEEEE in the germline V gene. V lost 0 bases to trimming and J lost 7 bases, with 22 bases between them. CDR3 in amino acids: CASSLGHRDLAFGEAFF. As DNA, the CDR3 is TGTGCCAGCAGCTTGGGGCACAGGGACCTAGCGTTCGGTGAAGCTTTCTTT.

This clonotype was seen ten or more times. The J gene is TRBJ1-6, the V gene TRBV20-1; D is unclear. The CDR3 consists of 17 residues. Between the trimmed V and J ends, which lost 1 base and 0 bases, there was a span of 13 bases. The germline gives CDR1 DFQATT, CDR2 SNEGSKA (reference sequence). The CDR3 region is CSARGGLRTSYNSPLHF. The CDR3 DNA is TGCAGTGCTAGAGGCGGGTTAAGGACCTCCTATAATTCACCCCTCCACTTT.

This clonotype was seen at least ten times. The gene calls are TRBV5-1 and TRBJ2-7; 8 positions match TRBD2. J lost 2 bases, V lost 0 bases, and 1 base had no gene match. This CDR3 is built from 14 residues. From germline, CDR1 is SGHRS and CDR2 YFSETQ. The CDR3 region is CASSLVLAAYEQYF. The CDR3 region has the DNA TGCGCCAGCAGCTTGGTACTAGCGGCCTACGAGCAGTACTTC.

This clonotype was found a few times. The chain's CDR3 is CASFPGPEVGELFF. The CDR3 nucleotides read TGTGCCAGCTTCCCGGGACCCGAGGTCGGGGAGCTGTTTTTT. The gene calls are TRBV11-2 and TRBJ2-2; D possibly matches TRBD1 or TRBD2 (5 bases each). The V gene lost 8 bases and the J gene lost 7 bases, with 17 bases spanning the gap. This CDR3 is built from 14 residues. Germline V gives CDR1 SGHAT, CDR2 FQNNGV.

This chain links TRBV9 with TRBJ2-1; TRBD2 matches at 8 bases. V shed 2 bases and J 4 bases; nucleotides not matched to a gene: 11. The CDR3 consists of 17 residues. Germline-derived CDR1 and CDR2 are SGDLS and YYNGEE. In nucleotides, the CDR3 is TGTGCCAGCAGCGTGAGGAGCGGGAGTCTAGGGTACAATGAGCAGTTCTTC. This encodes CASSVRSGSLGYNEQFF.

In this sample, this clonotype turned up a few times. The rearrangement uses TRBV4-3 and TRBJ1-5, with D perhaps TRBD1 (6 bases). Germline values: CDR1 LGHNA, CDR2 YSLEER. V gave up 1 base and J gave up 5 bases, with 12 bases separating them. The CDR3 loop spans 15 amino acids. Written as DNA, the CDR3 is TGCGCCAGCAGCCAAGTATGGGGGGCTTATCAGCCCCAGCATTTT. This codes for CASSQVWGAYQPQHF.

This clonotype has more than one count but fewer than ten. The gene calls are TRBV24-1 and TRBJ2-3; 12 bases align to TRBD2. Germline CDR1 and CDR2: KGHDR and SFDVKD. V shed 4 bases, J shed 4 bases, and the junction held 5 bases outside the gene matches. The CDR3 length is 16 residues. The CDR3 nucleotides read TGTGCCACCAGTGACTTGACTAGCGGGAGTTCAGATACGCAGTATTTT. It encodes CATSDLTSGSSDTQYF.

This clonotype was counted ten times or more. This chain uses TRBV20-1 with TRBJ2-7, with 8 bases aligning to TRBD1. Germline CDR1 is DFQATT and CDR2 is SNEGSKA (reference sequence). V lost 2 bases to trimming and J lost 5 bases; unmatched junction nucleotides: 14. This CDR3 contains 16 residues. The CDR3 nucleotides are TGCAGTGCTAGAACGACCCTACAGGGGGGCAAGAACGAGCAGTACTTC. Its translation: CSARTTLQGGKNEQYF.